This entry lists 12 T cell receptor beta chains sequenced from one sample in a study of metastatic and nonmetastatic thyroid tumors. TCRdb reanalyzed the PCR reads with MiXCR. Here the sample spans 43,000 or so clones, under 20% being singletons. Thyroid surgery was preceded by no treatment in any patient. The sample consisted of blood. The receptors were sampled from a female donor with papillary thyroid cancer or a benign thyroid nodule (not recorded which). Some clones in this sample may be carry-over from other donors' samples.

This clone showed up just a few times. This CDR3 is CASSSPRDRVYNEQFF. In nucleotides, the CDR3 is TGTGCCAGCAGTTCACCCCGGGACAGGGTGTATAATGAGCAGTTCTTC. The rearrangement uses TRBV6-2 or TRBV6-3 and TRBJ2-1, with 9 bases that match TRBD1. CDR3 size: 16 residues. Germline V gene sequence: CDR1 MNHEY, CDR2 SVGEGT. V gave up 4 bases and J gave up 7 bases; unmatched junction bases: 11.

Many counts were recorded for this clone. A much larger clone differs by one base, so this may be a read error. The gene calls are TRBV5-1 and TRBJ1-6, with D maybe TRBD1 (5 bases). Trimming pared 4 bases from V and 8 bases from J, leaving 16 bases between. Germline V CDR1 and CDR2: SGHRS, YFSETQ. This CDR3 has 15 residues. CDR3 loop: CASSTGVGQDSPLHF. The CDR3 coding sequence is TGCGCCAGCAGCACGGGGGTGGGTCAAGATTCACCCCTCCACTTT.

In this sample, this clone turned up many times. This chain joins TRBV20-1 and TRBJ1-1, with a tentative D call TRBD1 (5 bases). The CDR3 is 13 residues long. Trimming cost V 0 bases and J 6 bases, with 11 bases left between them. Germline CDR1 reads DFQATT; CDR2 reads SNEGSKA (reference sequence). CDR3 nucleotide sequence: TGCAGTGCTAGAGATCCTAGAGGGGCTGAAGCTTTCTTT. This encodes CSARDPRGAEAFF.

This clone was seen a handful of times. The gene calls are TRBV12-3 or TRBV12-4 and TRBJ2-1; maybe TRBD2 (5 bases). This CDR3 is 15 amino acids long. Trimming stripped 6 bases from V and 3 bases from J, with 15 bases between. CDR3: CASSLPVTNYNEQFF. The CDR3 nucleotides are TGTGCCAGCAGCTTGCCAGTGACTAACTACAATGAGCAGTTCTTC.

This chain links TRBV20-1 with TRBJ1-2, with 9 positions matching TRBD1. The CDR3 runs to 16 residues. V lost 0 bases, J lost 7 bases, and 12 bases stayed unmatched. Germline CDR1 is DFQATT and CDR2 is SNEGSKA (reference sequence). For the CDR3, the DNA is TGCAGTGCTAGAGATCCCGCCACAGGGGGCACAGGTGGCTACACCTTC. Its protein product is CSARDPATGGTGGYTF.

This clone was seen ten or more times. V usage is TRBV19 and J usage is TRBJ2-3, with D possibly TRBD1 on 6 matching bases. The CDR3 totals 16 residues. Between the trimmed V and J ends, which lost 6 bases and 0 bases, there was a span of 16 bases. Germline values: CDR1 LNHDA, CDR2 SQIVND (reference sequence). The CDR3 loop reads CASRDTWGPSTDTQYF. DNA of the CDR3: TGTGCCAGTAGGGATACCTGGGGGCCTAGCACAGATACGCAGTATTTT. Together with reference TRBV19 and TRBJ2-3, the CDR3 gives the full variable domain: DGGITQSPKYLFRKEGQNVTLSCEQNLNHDAMYWYRQDPGQGLRLIYYSQIVNDFQKGDIAEGYSVSREKKESFPLTVTSAQKNPTAFYLCASRDTWGPSTDTQYFGPGTRLTVL.

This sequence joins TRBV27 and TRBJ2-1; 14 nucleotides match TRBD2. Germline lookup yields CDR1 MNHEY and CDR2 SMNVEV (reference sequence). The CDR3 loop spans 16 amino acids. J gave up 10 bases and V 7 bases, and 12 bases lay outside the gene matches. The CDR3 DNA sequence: TGTGCCAGCAATGACCCCGGGACTAGCGGGAGTGGCGAGCAGTTCTTC. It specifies CASNDPGTSGSGEQFF.

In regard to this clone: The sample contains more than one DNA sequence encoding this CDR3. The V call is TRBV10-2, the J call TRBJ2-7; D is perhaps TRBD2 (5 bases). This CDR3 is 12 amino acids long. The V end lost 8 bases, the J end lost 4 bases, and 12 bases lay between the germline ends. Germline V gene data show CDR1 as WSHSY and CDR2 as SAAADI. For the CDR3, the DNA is TGCGCCAGCCGAGCGCGGGTTTACGAGCAGTACTTC. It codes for CASRARVYEQYF.

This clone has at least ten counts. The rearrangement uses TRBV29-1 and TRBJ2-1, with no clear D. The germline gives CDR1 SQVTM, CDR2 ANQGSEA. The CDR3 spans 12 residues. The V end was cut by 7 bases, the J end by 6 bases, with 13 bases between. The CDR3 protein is CSAAERFNEQFF. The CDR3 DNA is TGCAGCGCTGCAGAGAGGTTCAATGAGCAGTTCTTC.

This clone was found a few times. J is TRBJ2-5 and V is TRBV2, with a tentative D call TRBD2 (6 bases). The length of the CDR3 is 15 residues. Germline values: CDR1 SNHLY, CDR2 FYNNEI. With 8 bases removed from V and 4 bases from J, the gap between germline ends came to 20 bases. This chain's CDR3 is CASAVPGLRGETQYF. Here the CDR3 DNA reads TGTGCCAGCGCGGTTCCTGGACTACGAGGAGAGACCCAGTACTTC. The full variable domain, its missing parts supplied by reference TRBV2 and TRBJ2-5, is EPEVTQTPSHQVTQMGQEVILRCVPISNHLYFYWYRQILGQKVEFLVSFYNNEISEKSEIFDDQFSVERPDGSNFTLKIRSTKLEDSAMYFCASAVPGLRGETQYFGPGTRLLVL.

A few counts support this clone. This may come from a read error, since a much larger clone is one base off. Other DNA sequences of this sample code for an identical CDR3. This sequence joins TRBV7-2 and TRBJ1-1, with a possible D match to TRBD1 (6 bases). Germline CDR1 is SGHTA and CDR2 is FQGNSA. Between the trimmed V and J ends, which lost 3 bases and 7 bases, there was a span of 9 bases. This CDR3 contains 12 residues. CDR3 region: CASSFGRGEAFF. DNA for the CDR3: TGTGCCAGCAGCTTCGGCAGGGGTGAAGCTTTCTTT.

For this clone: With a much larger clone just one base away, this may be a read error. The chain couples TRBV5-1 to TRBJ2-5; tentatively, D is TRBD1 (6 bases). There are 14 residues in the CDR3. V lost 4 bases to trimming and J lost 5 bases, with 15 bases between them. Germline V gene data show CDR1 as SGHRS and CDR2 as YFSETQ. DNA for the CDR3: TGCGCCAGCAGCCTTACAGGGCCCGGGGAGACCCAGTACTTC. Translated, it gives CASSLTGPGETQYF.